These 18 T cell receptor beta chains were sequenced from one sample in a study of T cell responses to AZD1222 COVID-19 vaccine. Measured with immunoSEQ multiplex PCR; TCRdb has only the in-frame clones, and not every one. The repertoire includes about 83,000 clones, more than 75% of them detected once, and more than 8.5% sits in the top ten. The sample consisted of peripheral blood, taken on day 0 of AZD1222 vaccination. These receptors all come from an adult in good health.

The rearrangement joins TRBV18 to TRBJ1-2, with D possibly matching TRBD1 (5 bases). Trimming shortened V by 3 bases and J by 3 bases, and 11 bases separated the two germline ends. CDR3 length: 14 amino acids. The germline CDR1 and CDR2 sequences are KGHSH and LQKENI. The CDR3 bases are TGTGCCAGCTCACCTGATGGGGCCGACTATGGCTACACCTTC. Translated, it gives CASSPDGADYGYTF. The entire variable domain, with the rest obtained from reference TRBV18 and TRBJ1-2, is as follows: NAGVMQNPRHLVRRRGQEARLRCSPMKGHSHVYWYRQLPEEGLKFMVYLQKENIIDESGMPKERFSAEFPKEGPSILRIQQVVRGDSAAYFCASSPDGADYGYTFGSGTRLTVV.

J is TRBJ1-6 and V is TRBV6-2 or TRBV6-3; D uncertain. CDR3 length: 15 amino acids. Trimming removed 3 bases from V and 10 bases from J, with 16 bases in between. Germline CDR1 MNHEY, CDR2 SVGEGT. CDR3 region: CASSYSRPVESPLHF. CDR3 in DNA: TGTGCCAGCAGTTATAGCCGGCCGGTGGAGTCACCCCTCCACTTT.

The V gene is TRBV4-3, the J gene TRBJ2-5, with D perhaps TRBD1 (5 bases). CDR1 and CDR2 (germline): LGHNA, YSLEER. Between the trimmed V and J ends, which lost 0 bases and 1 base, there was a span of 9 bases. The CDR3 extends over 15 amino acids. For the CDR3, the DNA is TGCGCCAGCAGCCAAGATCCTACAGGCCAAGAGACCCAGTACTTC. Translating gives CASSQDPTGQETQYF.

The J gene is TRBJ1-1, the V gene TRBV6-5, with TRBD1 matching 7 bases. Germline V gene sequence: CDR1 MNHEY, CDR2 SVGAGI. This CDR3 comprises 13 residues. Trimming removed 3 bases from V and 4 bases from J; junction bases left unmatched: 2. The CDR3 is CASSYRTGTEAFF. Written as DNA, the CDR3 is TGTGCCAGCAGTTATAGGACAGGCACTGAAGCTTTCTTT.

The rearrangement uses TRBV7-9 and TRBJ2-3; the match to TRBD2 covers 8 bases. From germline, CDR1 is SEHNR and CDR2 FQNEAQ (reference sequence). This CDR3 is built from 16 residues. The V segment lost 2 bases and the J segment 6 bases; nucleotides outside the gene matches: 10. CDR3 sequence: CASSLWGTSLSDTQYF. The CDR3 DNA follows: TGTGCCAGCAGCTTATGGGGGACTAGTTTGTCTGATACGCAGTATTTT.

J is TRBJ2-1 and V is TRBV10-3, with a possible D match to TRBD2 (6 bases). Trimming removed 10 bases from V and 3 bases from J, with 19 bases in between. In germline, CDR1 is ENHRY, CDR2 SYGVKD. The CDR3 consists of 15 residues. The CDR3 spells CATGGSGTNYNEQFF. CDR3 nucleotides: TGTGCCACCGGGGGATCCGGGACCAACTACAATGAGCAGTTCTTC.

The CDR3 DNA follows: TGTGCCAGCAGCTTGGTCTTGGCCGCGAACACCGGGGAGCTGTTTTTT. It encodes CASSLVLAANTGELFF. The V call is TRBV5-4, the J call TRBJ2-2; unclear D gene. This CDR3 spans 16 amino acids. Germline CDR1 is SGHNT and CDR2 is YYREEE (reference sequence). V dropped 0 bases and J dropped 0 bases, with 9 bases sitting between them.

V and J are TRBV7-2 and TRBJ1-1, with a tentative D call TRBD1 (6 bases). Trimming removed 2 bases from V and 1 base from J, with 14 bases in between. This CDR3 is 16 amino acids long. Germline assignment: CDR1 SGHTA and CDR2 FQGNSA. This CDR3 is CASSLPGHLRNTEAFF. Written as DNA, the CDR3 is TGTGCCAGCAGCTTACCGGGACACCTTCGGAACACTGAAGCTTTCTTT.

This clone was observed a handful of times. In DNA, the CDR3 is TGTGCCAGCAGCCAAGATGGGAACTCTGGGGCCAACGTCCTGACTTTC. The encoded protein is CASSQDGNSGANVLTF. The chain uses TRBV4-2 and TRBJ2-6, with no clear D. V was trimmed by 0 bases and J by 0 bases, leaving 6 bases between them. The CDR3 runs to 16 residues. Germline assignment: CDR1 LGHNA and CDR2 YNFKEQ.

The chain links TRBV5-4 to TRBJ1-1, with D tentatively TRBD1 (6 bases). Germline V gives CDR1 SGHNT, CDR2 YYREEE (reference sequence). Trimming pared 5 bases from V and 4 bases from J, leaving 15 bases between. The CDR3 is made up of 14 amino acids. The CDR3 protein is CASRFGQQFTEAFF. CDR3 coding DNA: TGTGCCAGCAGGTTCGGACAGCAGTTCACTGAAGCTTTCTTT.

The chain uses TRBV28 and TRBJ2-2; 7 bases line up with TRBD1. The CDR3 consists of 16 residues. Unmatched junction bases numbered 4, after V lost 2 bases and J lost 1 base. Germline loops: CDR1 MDHEN, CDR2 SYDVKM. CDR3 loop: CASSLGRQGNTGELFF. CDR3 sequence (DNA): TGTGCCAGCAGTTTAGGGAGACAGGGGAACACCGGGGAGCTGTTTTTT. The whole variable domain, remainder taken from reference TRBV28 and TRBJ2-2, is DVKVTQSSRYLVKRTGEKVFLECVQDMDHENMFWYRQDPGLGLRLIYFSYDVKMKEKGDIPEGYSVSREKKERFSLILESASTNQTSMYLCASSLGRQGNTGELFFGEGSRLTVL.

The chain uses TRBV7-3 and TRBJ2-2; 12 bases match TRBD2. The CDR3 contains 19 residues. Germline V gene sequence: CDR1 SGHTA, CDR2 FQGTGA. Unmatched junction bases numbered 7, after V lost 1 base and J lost 1 base. The CDR3 DNA is TGTGCCAGCAGCTTAAACCCCGGACTAGCGGGAATGAACACCGGGGAGCTGTTTTTT. It yields the protein CASSLNPGLAGMNTGELFF.

The rearrangement uses TRBV27 and TRBJ2-1, with 9 nucleotides matching TRBD1. Looked up from germline, CDR1 is MNHEY and CDR2 is SMNVEV (reference sequence). There are 15 residues in the CDR3. The V and J ends lost 6 bases and 4 bases, in that order; junction bases with no gene match: 7. This CDR3 reads CASRGGTGNYNEQFF. CDR3 nucleotide sequence: TGTGCCAGCAGGGGGGGGACAGGGAATTACAATGAGCAGTTCTTC.

The chain's CDR3 is CASSLALKAADEKLFF. Here the CDR3 DNA reads TGTGCCAGCAGCTTAGCGCTTAAAGCAGCTGATGAAAAACTGTTTTTT. The chain combines TRBV7-9 with TRBJ1-4; no definite D call. Germline assignment: CDR1 SEHNR and CDR2 FQNEAQ (reference sequence). The V end was cut by 0 bases, the J end by 6 bases, with 14 bases between. The CDR3 is 16 residues long.

This clone was counted a few times. V usage is TRBV4-1 and J usage is TRBJ2-2; D may be TRBD2 (6 bases). V lost 3 bases and J 6 bases, leaving 14 bases between the germline ends. CDR1 and CDR2 from the germline V gene are MGHRA and YSYEKL. This CDR3 is built from 15 residues. This chain's CDR3 is CASSHLGGRSGELFF. DNA of the CDR3: TGCGCCAGCAGCCATCTCGGGGGACGATCCGGGGAGCTGTTTTTT.

V is TRBV7-6 and J is TRBJ2-1, with TRBD2 matching 8 bases. Germline assignment: CDR1 SGHVS and CDR2 FNYEAQ. J lost 0 bases, V lost 0 bases, and 7 bases had no gene match. This CDR3 has 18 residues. The chain's CDR3 is CASSLASGNINSYNEQFF. DNA for the CDR3: TGTGCCAGCAGCTTAGCTAGCGGGAATATAAACTCCTACAATGAGCAGTTCTTC.

The J gene is TRBJ2-2, the V gene TRBV6-6; 14 bases are shared with TRBD2. CDR1 and CDR2 (germline): MNHNY, SVGAGI (reference sequence). J gave up 4 bases and V 5 bases, and 3 bases lay outside the gene matches. The length of the CDR3 is 16 residues. The CDR3 DNA reads TGTGCCAGCAGTGGGACTAGCGGGAGAGGCACCGGGGAGCTGTTTTTT. Translation: CASSGTSGRGTGELFF.

For the CDR3, the DNA is TGTGCCAGCAGCACTAGAAGCCTAGCGGGGGGAGAGACCCAGTACTTC. As protein: CASSTRSLAGGETQYF. The chain uses TRBV7-2 and TRBJ2-5, with 11 bases aligning to TRBD2. The CDR3 runs to 16 residues. CDR1 and CDR2 from the germline V gene are SGHTA and FQGNSA. J lost 4 bases, V lost 5 bases, and 9 bases had no gene match.